The sequence of this TCR beta chain was determined in a study of T cell responses to AZD1222 COVID-19 vaccine. Across the whole study: Whether given at about 4 or about 12 weeks, second doses were pooled.

V lost 6 bases and J 5 bases, leaving 16 bases between the germline ends. Germline V gene data show CDR1 as SNHLY and CDR2 as FYNNEI. The CDR3 is 14 residues long. Profiled with immunoSEQ multiplex PCR; TCRdb holds only in-frame clones, not every one. The table includes over 75,000 clones, 89% detected once. About this clone itself: Its antigen is still unknown.

Regarding the study as a whole: Reportedly, nearly half the spike-specific TCRs target unmutated variant regions. Only a handful of AZD1222 recipients tested seropositive at baseline. Females outnumbered males among donors, who were mostly white British; clonal diversity was possibly underestimated.

The V and J genes are TRBV2 and TRBJ2-5; D possibly corresponds to TRBD2 (5 bases). The sample was peripheral blood, taken on day 0 of AZD1222 vaccination. The TCR sequence derives from an adult in good health. The CDR3: CASRLVRESETQYF. In DNA, the CDR3 is TGTGCCAGCAGACTAGTGAGAGAGTCGGAGACCCAGTACTTC.